Following are 16 T cell receptor beta chains from one sample sequenced in a study of CXCR3-negative and CXCR3-positive naive CD8 T cells. General observations from the study: TRB CDR3 hydrophobicity was greater in CXCR3-positive naive cells than in CXCR3-negative naive cells.

These receptors have no identified antigens. TRB cDNA libraries were made by UMI-labeled 5' RACE. TCRdb reprocessed the 5' RACE reads, keeping one entry per CDR3 protein, no DNA. The sample includes tens of thousands of distinct CDR3 sequences. Specimen: naive CXCR3+ CD8+ T cells from blood. Documented subset: CD45RO-CCR7+CD27+CD95- naive CD8+ T cells expressing CXCR3 (TNR3+). All receptors derive from a human donor in good health. Some clones in this sample may be carry-over from other donors' samples.

The V gene is TRBV7-2, the J gene TRBJ2-5; checking the TCRdb D call of TRBD1 is not possible without DNA. There are 13 residues in the CDR3. Germline loops: CDR1 SGHTA, CDR2 FQGNSA. The CDR3 loop is CASSPFPLETQYF. Combining the CDR3 with reference TRBV7-2 and TRBJ2-5 gives the whole variable domain GAGVSQSPSNKVTEKGKDVELRCDPISGHTALYWYRQSLGQGLEFLIYFQGNSAPDKSGLPSDRFSAERTGGSVSTLTIQRTQQEDSAVYLCASSPFPLETQYFGPGTRLLVL.

The chain links TRBV6-2 or TRBV6-3 to TRBJ2-7; TCRdb indicates TRBD1, and absent DNA this call remains unverified. The CDR3 consists of 17 residues. CDR1 and CDR2 (germline): MNHEY, SVGEGT. The CDR3 is CASSYGDPSGASYEQYF.

The rearrangement links TRBV19 to TRBJ2-7. Germline V gene data show CDR1 as LNHDA and CDR2 as SQIVND (reference sequence). The CDR3 is 13 residues long. CDR3 residues: CASSREETYEQYF. Drawing the rest from reference TRBV19 and TRBJ2-7, the complete variable domain is DGGITQSPKYLFRKEGQNVTLSCEQNLNHDAMYWYRQDPGQGLRLIYYSQIVNDFQKGDIAEGYSVSREKKESFPLTVTSAQKNPTAFYLCASSREETYEQYFGPGTRLTVT.

The V gene is TRBV25-1, the J gene TRBJ2-7; no DNA is available, so the TRBD1 call from TCRdb remains unchecked. The CDR3 is 14 amino acids. CDR1 and CDR2 from the germline V gene are MGHDK and SYGVNS. CDR3: CASSDGRDPLEQYF.

The V call is TRBV14, the J call TRBJ2-5; TCRdb picks TRBD1, but there is no DNA to check that call. This CDR3 contains 15 residues. From germline, CDR1 is SGHDN and CDR2 FVKESK. This chain's CDR3 is CASSLIPGSWETQYF.

The chain carries TRBV7-2 and TRBJ2-3. From germline, CDR1 is SGHTA and CDR2 FQGNSA. The CDR3 extends over 11 amino acids. The CDR3 protein is CASSFSGPQYF.

The chain uses TRBV14 and TRBJ2-7; TCRdb proposes TRBD1, but this gene call is untestable without DNA. The CDR3 has 16 residues. Germline loops: CDR1 SGHDN, CDR2 FVKESK. The CDR3 here is CASSQDPGRVLDEQYF.

V is TRBV10-2 and J is TRBJ2-7. Germline-derived CDR1 and CDR2 are WSHSY and SAAADI. The CDR3 contains 12 residues. This chain's CDR3 is CASSLGQIEQYF.

This chain connects TRBV28 to TRBJ1-5; the D gene TCRdb calls, TRBD1, cannot be checked with no DNA. The CDR3 covers 15 residues. Per germline, CDR1 MDHEN and CDR2 SYDVKM. CDR3 sequence: CASSPIGGVLQPQHF. Supplemented by reference TRBV28 and TRBJ1-5, the full variable domain reads DVKVTQSSRYLVKRTGEKVFLECVQDMDHENMFWYRQDPGLGLRLIYFSYDVKMKEKGDIPEGYSVSREKKERFSLILESASTNQTSMYLCASSPIGGVLQPQHFGDGTRLSIL.

The CDR3 loop is CSARPRILGGAFYEQYF. This chain links TRBV20-1 with TRBJ2-7; TCRdb reports TRBD1, a call that lacks DNA to check it against. The V gene's germline CDR1 is DFQATT and CDR2 SNEGSKA (reference sequence). The CDR3 runs 17 residues.

The gene calls are TRBV4-1 and TRBJ2-7; the TCRdb call, TRBD2, lacks DNA for checking. CDR1 is MGHRA and CDR2 is YSYEKL in the germline V gene. The CDR3 consists of 16 residues. The CDR3 sequence: CASSQKGPLGSYEQYF.

The V gene is TRBV27, the J gene TRBJ1-5. The CDR3 runs 14 residues. CDR1 MNHEY and CDR2 SMNVEV come from the germline V gene (reference sequence). CDR3 residues: CASSLSYSNQPQHF.

The J gene is TRBJ2-7, the V gene TRBV4-3; checking the TCRdb D call of TRBD1 is not possible without DNA. The CDR3 has 15 residues. Looked up from germline, CDR1 is LGHNA and CDR2 is YSLEER. The CDR3 sequence is CASSQLPGEGYEQYF.

The chain has TRBV15 and TRBJ1-1. Germline CDR1 is LNHNV and CDR2 is YYDKDF (reference sequence). The CDR3 loop spans 16 amino acids. CDR3 region: CATSRGMPNMNTEAFF.

The V and J genes are TRBV6-1 and TRBJ1-5; TCRdb indicates TRBD1, and absent DNA this call remains unverified. Germline V lookup: CDR1 MNHNS, CDR2 SASEGT. The CDR3 length is 13 residues. CDR3: CASGWRPNQPQHF.

The chain combines TRBV29-1 with TRBJ2-7; TCRdb names TRBD1, which stays unverified in the absence of DNA. Per the germline V gene, CDR1 is SQVTM and CDR2 is ANQGSEA. This CDR3 has 17 residues. The CDR3 here is CSVVFQGTGGKSYEQYF.